The T cell receptor (beta chain) described here comes from a study of blood T cell repertoires in COVID-19. Clones were read by immunoSEQ multiplex PCR, and TCRdb kept only the in-frame ones, dropping some. The sample consists of 120,000 to 150,000 clones, almost 85% of them appearing once. This CDR3 is 15 amino acids long. The V gene's germline CDR1 is SQVTM and CDR2 ANQGSEA. The germline V and J ends were trimmed by 6 bases and 5 bases, with 21 bases remaining between them. This sequence joins TRBV29-1 and TRBJ2-3; tentative D call: TRBD1 (6 bases). The sequenced sample was PBMCs or T cells enriched from blood (not recorded which). The TCR comes from a man aged 35-49 years with acute COVID-19. CDR3 nucleotide sequence: TGCAGCGTAGGAGTCCCAACAGGGTCCCGAGATACGCAGTATTTT. Translation gives CSVGVPTGSRDTQYF.